Listed here are 29 T cell receptor beta chains from one sample, sequenced in a study of cytomegalovirus exposure and HLA in healthy donors. With 60 Vbeta and 13 Jbeta primers, the PCR was carried out. TCRdb's table, derived via immunoSEQ multiplex PCR, lists solely in-frame clones and lacks some. The sample has 60,000 to 75,000 clones, under 85% seen once. Sample: PBMCs. These receptors all stem from an older woman in good health and CMV-seropositive.

V is TRBV9 and J is TRBJ2-1; the D gene is possibly TRBD2 (7 bases). From germline, CDR1 is SGDLS and CDR2 YYNGEE. The germline V and J ends were trimmed by 0 bases and 8 bases, with 15 bases remaining between them. The CDR3 has 15 amino acids. The CDR3 bases are TGTGCCAGCAGCGTAGGGGGGGGCTCGGTAGATGAGCAGTTCTTC. Its protein product is CASSVGGGSVDEQFF.

This clone has only one observation. V usage is TRBV30 and J usage is TRBJ2-1; tentatively, D is TRBD1 (5 bases). The V gene's germline CDR1 is GTSNPN and CDR2 SVGIG (reference sequence). Trimming cost V 1 base and J 0 bases, with 10 bases left between them. The CDR3 has 15 residues. In DNA, the CDR3 is TGTGCCTGGAGTGGATACAGGAGCTCCTACAATGAGCAGTTCTTC. This encodes CAWSGYRSSYNEQFF.

V is TRBV6-1 and J is TRBJ2-3; 11 bases map to TRBD2. The CDR3 contains 15 residues. Germline V gives CDR1 MNHNS, CDR2 SASEGT. The trim removed 8 bases at V and 6 bases at J, leaving 10 bases unmatched. The CDR3 nucleotides read TGTGCCAGCCCATTACTAGCGGGGGTGGGGGATACGCAGTATTTT. As protein: CASPLLAGVGDTQYF.

This clone was recorded a few times. The chain combines TRBV4-1 with TRBJ2-3, with D perhaps matching TRBD2 (7 bases). Per the germline V gene, CDR1 is MGHRA and CDR2 is YSYEKL. V was shortened by 1 base and J by 5 bases, with 13 bases between the two germline ends. The CDR3 has 15 residues. Written as DNA, the CDR3 is TGCGCCAGCAGCCAAGGATGGGGGGGCAGAGATACGCAGTATTTT. Its translation: CASSQGWGGRDTQYF.

This clone was seen once. V gene TRBV6-4 combines with J gene TRBJ1-6; possible D gene TRBD1, 6 bases. Germline CDR1 MRHNA, CDR2 SNTAGT. This CDR3 is built from 15 residues. The germline V and J ends were trimmed by 6 bases and 10 bases, with 19 bases remaining between them. The CDR3 loop is CASSKDRSLGSPLHF. In DNA form, the CDR3 reads TGTGCCAGCAGCAAAGACAGGTCCCTAGGATCACCCCTCCACTTT.

The rearrangement uses TRBV5-4 and TRBJ1-4, with a tentative D call TRBD1 (6 bases). This CDR3 comprises 16 residues. Trimming took off 4 bases at V and 3 bases at J, with 16 bases between the two ends. The germline V gene encodes CDR1 SGHNT and CDR2 YYREEE (reference sequence). CDR3 region: CASSEGQFDSNEKLFF. DNA for the CDR3: TGTGCCAGCAGCGAAGGACAGTTTGATTCTAATGAAAAACTGTTTTTT.

The rearrangement uses TRBV11-3 and TRBJ2-2; possibly TRBD1 for D (5 bases). The CDR3 spans 15 residues. The V end lost 3 bases, the J end lost 2 bases, and 10 bases lay between the germline ends. Germline values: CDR1 SGHNT, CDR2 YENEEA. This chain's CDR3 is CASSFGQGNTGELFF. The CDR3 DNA follows: TGTGCCAGCAGCTTCGGCCAGGGAAACACCGGGGAGCTGTTTTTT.

As DNA, the CDR3 is TGCGCCAGCAGCGATTCCGGGAGTGCGGAGACCCAGTACTTC. This encodes CASSDSGSAETQYF. V usage is TRBV5-1 and J usage is TRBJ2-5; possible D gene TRBD2, 6 bases. V lost 4 bases to trimming and J lost 5 bases, with 15 bases between them. Germline-derived CDR1 and CDR2 are SGHRS and YFSETQ. CDR3 size: 14 residues.

The V gene is TRBV10-3, the J gene TRBJ2-7, with a tentative D call TRBD2 (7 bases). Germline CDR1 is ENHRY and CDR2 is SYGVKD. This CDR3 comprises 15 residues. V lost 6 bases, J lost 2 bases, and 17 bases lay in between. Here the CDR3 reads CAIRTLGGAPYEQYF. CDR3 nucleotides: TGTGCCATCAGGACCTTAGGGGGGGCCCCCTACGAGCAGTACTTC.

The chain links TRBV19 to TRBJ1-1; TRBD1 agrees at 7 bases. Trimming at V came to 6 bases and at J to 10 bases, leaving 5 bases not matched to a gene. The CDR3 contains 11 residues. Per the germline V gene, CDR1 is LNHDA and CDR2 is SQIVND (reference sequence). CDR3 bases: TGTGCCAGTAGACAGACAGGGAGAGCTTTCTTT. Residues: CASRQTGRAFF.

The V and J genes are TRBV4-1 and TRBJ1-5; D is undetermined. CDR3 length: 17 residues. V shed 1 base and J shed 5 bases, with 18 bases lying between them. CDR1 MGHRA and CDR2 YSYEKL come from the germline V gene. The DNA for the CDR3 is TGCGCCAGCAGCCAAGGGCGGTTACGGACTCGTGATCAGCCCCAGCATTTT. It yields the protein CASSQGRLRTRDQPQHF.

This chain joins TRBV7-2 and TRBJ2-3; no definite D call. Trimming left V 2 bases short and J 6 bases short, with 9 bases between. The CDR3 extends over 13 amino acids. The germline gives CDR1 SGHTA, CDR2 FQGNSA. The CDR3 sequence: CASSLRTHDTQYF. The DNA for the CDR3 is TGTGCCAGCAGCTTACGAACTCACGATACGCAGTATTTT.

This clone was counted a single time. This rearrangement joins TRBV10-1 to TRBJ2-2, with 7 bases fitting TRBD1. CDR1 and CDR2 from the germline V gene are WNHNN and SYGVQD (reference sequence). This CDR3 has 15 residues. With V trimmed by 5 bases and J by 8 bases, 11 bases remained unmatched. The CDR3 DNA follows: TGCGCCAGCAGTAGGGACAGTCTTTCGAGGGGGGAGCTGTTTTTT. Protein sequence: CASSRDSLSRGELFF.

The rearrangement uses TRBV6-5 and TRBJ2-7; D might be TRBD2 (6 bases). The CDR3 totals 12 residues. V shed 6 bases and J shed 0 bases, with 6 bases lying between them. Germline V CDR1 and CDR2: MNHEY, SVGAGI. CDR3 region: CASREGSYEQYF. The CDR3 coding sequence is TGTGCCAGCAGGGAGGGCTCCTACGAGCAGTACTTC.

This chain uses TRBV28 with TRBJ2-7; 11 positions match TRBD2. V shed 5 bases, J shed 2 bases, and the junction held 2 bases outside the gene matches. Looked up from germline, CDR1 is MDHEN and CDR2 is SYDVKM. This CDR3 region has 14 residues. The DNA for the CDR3 is TGTGCCAGCAGTGGGACTAGCGGAACCTACGAGCAGTACTTC. It specifies CASSGTSGTYEQYF.

V usage is TRBV13 and J usage is TRBJ2-1; maybe TRBD1 (6 bases). CDR3 length: 13 amino acids. Trimming pared 7 bases from V and 10 bases from J, leaving 17 bases between. Germline V gene lookup returns CDR1 PRHDT and CDR2 FYEKMQ (reference sequence). CDR3 amino acids: CASTRTDTMEQFF. As DNA, the CDR3 is TGTGCCAGCACCCGGACAGATACAATGGAGCAGTTCTTC.

The gene calls are TRBV7-8 and TRBJ1-2, with D uncertain. Germline CDR1 reads SGHVS; CDR2 reads FQNEAQ. The CDR3 runs 13 residues. Deletions cut 5 bases from V and 8 bases from J, with 15 bases between. CDR3: CASSRSGEVGYTF. CDR3 nucleotide sequence: TGTGCCAGCAGCCGATCCGGGGAGGTAGGCTACACCTTC.

This sequence joins TRBV2 and TRBJ2-2; 7 nucleotides match TRBD1. V trimming: 6 bases; J trimming: 1 base; junction bases outside the gene matches: 5. There are 15 residues in the CDR3. Looked up from germline, CDR1 is SNHLY and CDR2 is FYNNEI. Written as DNA, the CDR3 is TGTGCCAGCAGGATAGGGGGCGTGAACACCGGGGAGCTGTTTTTT. It encodes CASRIGGVNTGELFF.

The table lists this clone with a count of one. The chain employs TRBV11-2 and TRBJ1-2; 8 nucleotides align to TRBD1. In germline, CDR1 is SGHAT, CDR2 FQNNGV. This CDR3 spans 16 amino acids. V shed 6 bases, J shed 3 bases, and the junction held 12 bases outside the gene matches. This chain's CDR3 is CASRTTGGKGYYGYTF. The CDR3 DNA follows: TGTGCCAGCAGAACAACAGGGGGGAAAGGCTACTATGGCTACACCTTC. The variable domain in full, with the rest retrieved from reference TRBV11-2 and TRBJ1-2, is EAGVAQSPRYKIIEKRQSVAFWCNPISGHATLYWYQQILGQGPKLLIQFQNNGVVDDSQLPKDRFSAERLKGVDSTLKIQPAKLEDSAVYLCASRTTGGKGYYGYTFGSGTRLTVV.

Notes on this clone: Other nucleotide sequences in the sample specify the same CDR3. This chain connects TRBV10-3 to TRBJ1-5; a possible D gene is TRBD1 (6 bases). The CDR3 has 16 amino acids. Looked up from germline, CDR1 is ENHRY and CDR2 is SYGVKD. Trimming removed 4 bases from V and 7 bases from J, with 20 bases in between. CDR3: CAISAYGAGVEQPQHF. The DNA of the CDR3 is TGTGCCATCAGTGCTTACGGGGCAGGGGTGGAACAGCCCCAGCATTTT.

The V and J genes are TRBV10-3 and TRBJ1-2; 11 nucleotides match TRBD1. This CDR3 contains 16 residues. J was trimmed by 8 bases and V by 6 bases; bases with no gene match: 14. Germline V gene data show CDR1 as ENHRY and CDR2 as SYGVKD. The CDR3 DNA reads as TGTGCCATCAGCTCGAATTTATGGACAGGGGGCGAGGGCTACACCTTC. Protein product: CAISSNLWTGGEGYTF.

The chain joins TRBV6-5 to TRBJ1-2; 12 nucleotides line up with TRBD1. The CDR3 extends over 15 amino acids. CDR1 MNHEY and CDR2 SVGAGI come from the germline V gene. V lost 6 bases, J lost 5 bases, and 7 bases stayed unmatched. CDR3 nucleotides: TGTGCCAGCAGATCCATGGGACAGGGGGCTTATGGCTACACCTTC. Protein product: CASRSMGQGAYGYTF.

This clone appeared once. The chain carries TRBV2 and TRBJ2-1, with TRBD1 identical over 8 bases. V dropped 2 bases and J dropped 2; count of bases not matched to a gene: 2. The V gene's germline CDR1 is SNHLY and CDR2 FYNNEI. The CDR3 covers 15 residues. The CDR3 nucleotides are TGTGCCAGCAGTGAAAGGACAGGGACCTACAATGAGCAGTTCTTC. This gives the protein CASSERTGTYNEQFF. The full variable domain, in which reference TRBV2 and TRBJ2-1 provide the parts outside the CDR3, is EPEVTQTPSHQVTQMGQEVILRCVPISNHLYFYWYRQILGQKVEFLVSFYNNEISEKSEIFDDQFSVERPDGSNFTLKIRSTKLEDSAMYFCASSERTGTYNEQFFGPGTRLTVL.

V is TRBV6-1 and J is TRBJ2-7; 7 bases are a match to TRBD1. V lost 3 bases, J lost 3 bases, and 11 bases stayed unmatched. This CDR3 spans 16 amino acids. Per the germline V gene, CDR1 is MNHNS and CDR2 is SASEGT. CDR3 nucleotide sequence: TGTGCCAGCAGTGACCTACAGGGGACCGAAAACTACGAGCAGTACTTC. It specifies CASSDLQGTENYEQYF.

Here the CDR3 DNA reads TGTGCCAGCAGCTTGGACAGAGGAAACACCATATATTTT. Translating it yields CASSLDRGNTIYF. The rearrangement joins TRBV7-2 to TRBJ1-3; the D gene is possibly TRBD1 (6 bases). The CDR3 consists of 13 residues. CDR1 and CDR2 (germline): SGHTA, FQGNSA. Trimming pared 3 bases from V and 4 bases from J, leaving 7 bases between.

The chain recombines TRBV2 with TRBJ2-5; 9 nucleotides match TRBD2. CDR1 and CDR2 from the germline V gene are SNHLY and FYNNEI. Unmatched junction bases numbered 15, after V lost 10 bases and J lost 6 bases. The CDR3 length is 15 residues. The CDR3 is CATKLLAGGGKTQYF. The DNA for the CDR3 is TGTGCCACCAAGCTACTAGCGGGTGGGGGGAAGACCCAGTACTTC.

The V and J genes are TRBV2 and TRBJ2-3, with 12 bases that match TRBD2. Germline V gives CDR1 SNHLY, CDR2 FYNNEI. There are 15 residues in the CDR3. V was pared by 7 bases and J by 3 bases, with 5 bases of the junction left unmatched. CDR3 bases: TGTGCCAGCATCTCGACTAGCGGGAGAACAGATACGCAGTATTTT. Its protein product is CASISTSGRTDTQYF.

The table lists this clone with a few counts. For the CDR3, the DNA is TGCGCCAGCAGCCAAGCTCGGGGGGCTAGAGGCTCCAAGAACACTGAAGCTTTCTTT. Translating gives CASSQARGARGSKNTEAFF. V is TRBV4-1 and J is TRBJ1-1; a possible D gene is TRBD1 (6 bases). The V end was cut by 1 base, the J end by 1 base, with 22 bases between. Germline-derived CDR1 and CDR2 are MGHRA and YSYEKL. The CDR3 extends over 19 amino acids.

This clone was observed once. The chain is built from TRBV28 and TRBJ2-3; 7 bases map to TRBD1. The germline gives CDR1 MDHEN, CDR2 SYDVKM. The CDR3 consists of 15 residues. The V and J ends lost 3 bases and 1 base, in that order; junction bases with no gene match: 4. The CDR3 DNA reads as TGTGCCAGCAGTTTTATCGGACAGGGCACAGATACGCAGTATTTT. Its translation: CASSFIGQGTDTQYF.